The clone carrying this T cell receptor beta chain was observed a handful of times. These data originate in a study of T-cell reconstitution after alpha-beta-depleted transplantation in children. Unique molecular identifiers were incorporated when the TCRbeta library was constructed. TCRdb passed the PCR reads through MiXCR, listing each CDR3 protein once. Among about 420,000 distinct CDR3 sequences, under 13% were seen once, and the ten largest hold 4.5% to 6.5%. This TCR was recovered from a human donor who donated a stem cell graft to a child with acute myeloid leukemia. The sample here was PBMCs from the stem cell graft donor, taken from the stem cell graft.

The CDR3 nucleotides are TGTGCTAGTGGTTTGTGGGGTGGTGAGACCCAGTACTTC. Residues: CASGLWGGETQYF. V is TRBV12-5 and J is TRBJ2-5; no firm D call. Trimming removed 2 bases from V and 5 bases from J, with 9 bases in between. The CDR3 extends over 13 amino acids. Germline CDR1 reads LGHNT; CDR2 reads FRNRAP.